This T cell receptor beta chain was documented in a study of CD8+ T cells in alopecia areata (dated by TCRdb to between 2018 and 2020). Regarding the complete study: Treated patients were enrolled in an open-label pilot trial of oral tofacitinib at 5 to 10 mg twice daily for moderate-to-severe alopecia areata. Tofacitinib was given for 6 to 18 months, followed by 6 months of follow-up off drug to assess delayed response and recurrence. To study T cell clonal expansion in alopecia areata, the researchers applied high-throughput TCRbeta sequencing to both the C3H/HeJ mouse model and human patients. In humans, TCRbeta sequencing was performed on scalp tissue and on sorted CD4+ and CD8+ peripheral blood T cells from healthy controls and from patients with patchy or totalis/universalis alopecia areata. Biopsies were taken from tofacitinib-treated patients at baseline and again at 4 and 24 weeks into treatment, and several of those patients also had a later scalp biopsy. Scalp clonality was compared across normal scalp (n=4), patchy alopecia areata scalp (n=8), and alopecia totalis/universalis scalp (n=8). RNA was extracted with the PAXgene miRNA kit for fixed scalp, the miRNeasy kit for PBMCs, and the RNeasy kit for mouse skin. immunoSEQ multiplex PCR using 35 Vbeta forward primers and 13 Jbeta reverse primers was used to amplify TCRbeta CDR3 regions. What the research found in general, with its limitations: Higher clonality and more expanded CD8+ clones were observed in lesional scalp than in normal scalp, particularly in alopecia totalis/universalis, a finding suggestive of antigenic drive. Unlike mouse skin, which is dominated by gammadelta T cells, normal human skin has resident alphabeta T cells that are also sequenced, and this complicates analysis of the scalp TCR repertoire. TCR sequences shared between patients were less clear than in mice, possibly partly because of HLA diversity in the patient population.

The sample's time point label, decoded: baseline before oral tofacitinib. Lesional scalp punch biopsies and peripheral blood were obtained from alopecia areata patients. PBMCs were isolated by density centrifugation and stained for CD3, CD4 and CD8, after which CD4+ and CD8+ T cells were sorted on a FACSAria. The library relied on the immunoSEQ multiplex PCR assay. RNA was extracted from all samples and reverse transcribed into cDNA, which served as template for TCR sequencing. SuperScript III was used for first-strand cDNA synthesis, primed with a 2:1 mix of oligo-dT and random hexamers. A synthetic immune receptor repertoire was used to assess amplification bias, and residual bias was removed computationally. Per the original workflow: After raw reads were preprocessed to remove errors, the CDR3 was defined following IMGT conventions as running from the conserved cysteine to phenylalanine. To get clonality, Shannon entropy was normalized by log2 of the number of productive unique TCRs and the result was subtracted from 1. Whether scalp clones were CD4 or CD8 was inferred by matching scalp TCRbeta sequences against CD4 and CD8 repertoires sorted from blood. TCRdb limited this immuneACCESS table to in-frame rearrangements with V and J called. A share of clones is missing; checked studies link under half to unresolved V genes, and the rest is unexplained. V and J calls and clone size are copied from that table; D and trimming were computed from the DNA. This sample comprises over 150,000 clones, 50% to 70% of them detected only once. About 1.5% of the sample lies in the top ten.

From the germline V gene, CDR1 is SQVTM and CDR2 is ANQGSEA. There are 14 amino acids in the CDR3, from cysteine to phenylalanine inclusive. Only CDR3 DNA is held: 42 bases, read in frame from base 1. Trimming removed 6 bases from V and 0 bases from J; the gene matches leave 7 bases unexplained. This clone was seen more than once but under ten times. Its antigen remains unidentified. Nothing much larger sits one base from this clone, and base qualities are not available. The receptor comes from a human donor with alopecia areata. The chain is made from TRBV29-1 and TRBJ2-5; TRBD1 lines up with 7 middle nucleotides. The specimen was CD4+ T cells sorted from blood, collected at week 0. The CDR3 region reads CSVEDRQYQETQYF. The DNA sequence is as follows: TGCAGCGTCGAGGACAGGCAGTACCAAGAGACCCAGTACTTC.